The rows below give T cell receptor beta chains drawn from one sample of a study of blood T cell repertoires in COVID-19. Profiled with immunoSEQ multiplex PCR; TCRdb holds only in-frame clones, not every one. The repertoire holds approximately 26,000 clones, with approximately 92% as singletons. Sample: peripheral blood. Source of these receptors: a human donor with acute or convalescent COVID-19. The donor label of this sample is uncertain. Both conserved end residues are part of each CDR3. The order of the fields is V gene, J gene, D gene, clone size, CDR3 protein, CDR3 DNA. A D gene is named only where the DNA matches it firmly. Some rows mark clone size as missing; the rest say once, few, many or name a class of expanded clone.

TRBV27	TRBJ2-1	-	-	CASSPVLRGNNEQFF	-
TRBV19	TRBJ1-4	TRBD1	-	CASRTGATNEKLFF	TGTGCCAGCCGGACAGGGGCAACTAATGAAAAACTGTTTTTT
TRBV10-3	TRBJ1-1	TRBD1	-	CAITLDRSAEAFF	TGTGCCATCACCCTGGACAGGTCGGCTGAAGCTTTCTTT
TRBV4-3	TRBJ1-2	TRBD1	-	CASSQASRGAGGYTF	TGCGCCAGCAGCCAAGCCAGCAGGGGGGCGGGTGGCTACACCTTC
TRBV13	TRBJ1-3	-	-	CASSFRWSGNTIYF	TGTGCCAGCAGCTTCCGGTGGTCAGGAAACACCATATATTTT
TRBV6-5	TRBJ1-6	TRBD1	once	CASRLGQYNSPLHF	TGTGCCAGCAGGTTGGGACAGTATAATTCACCCCTCCACTTT
TRBV6-2/TRBV6-3	TRBJ2-3	TRBD2	once	CASSYSGLAADTQYF	TGTGCCAGCAGTTACTCCGGACTAGCAGCAGATACGCAGTATTTT
TRBV10-3	TRBJ1-5	TRBD1	-	CAISGTGGNQPQHF	TGTGCCATCAGTGGGACAGGGGGTAATCAGCCCCAGCATTTT
TRBV6-5	TRBJ1-2	TRBD1	-	CASSRQGDSSGYTF	TGTGCCAGCAGTCGACAGGGCGACTCCTCTGGCTACACCTTC
TRBV7-8	TRBJ2-1	-	once	CASSPWHDEQFF	TGTGCCAGCAGCCCCTGGCACGATGAGCAGTTCTTC
TRBV6-4	TRBJ2-2	-	-	CASRGGENTGELFF	TGTGCCAGCAGAGGAGGGGAGAACACCGGGGAGCTGTTTTTT
TRBV19	TRBJ2-7	TRBD1	once	CASSTRDRGSNEQYF	TGTGCCAGTAGTACTCGAGACAGGGGAAGCAACGAGCAGTACTTC
TRBV7-3	TRBJ2-4	-	once	CASSLGQGDIQYF	TGTGCCAGCAGCCTCGGACAAGGGGACATTCAGTACTTC
TRBV18	TRBJ1-5	-	-	CAPPDVSWLLSQPQHF	TGTGCCCCTCCTGATGTTAGTTGGTTGTTAAGTCAGCCCCAGCATTTT
TRBV28	TRBJ1-2	-	-	CASSLTTGLNGGYTF	TGTGCCAGCAGTCTCACGACAGGATTAAATGGTGGCTACACCTTC
TRBV9	TRBJ2-1	-	few	CASSVVPTGPADNEQFF	TGTGCCAGCAGCGTAGTTCCGACAGGTCCCGCTGATAATGAGCAGTTCTTC
TRBV19	TRBJ2-7	TRBD1	-	CASSTGQGPYEQYF	TGTGCCAGTAGTACAGGACAGGGCCCCTACGAGCAGTACTTC
TRBV9	TRBJ1-5	-	-	CASSPGHWGQPQHF	TGTGCCAGCAGCCCGGGACACTGGGGTCAGCCCCAGCATTTT
TRBV10-2	TRBJ1-2	TRBD1	-	CAIAQVGGTSGYTF	TGCGCCATCGCCCAGGTAGGGGGCACCTCTGGCTACACCTTC
TRBV5-1	TRBJ1-4	TRBD1	-	CASAGGGGTSNEKLFF	TGCGCCAGCGCCGGCGGAGGGGGCACGTCTAATGAAAAACTGTTTTTT
TRBV10-3	TRBJ2-5	-	-	CATAIRVPETQYF	TGTGCCACCGCGATACGTGTTCCAGAGACCCAGTACTTC
TRBV19	TRBJ1-2	TRBD1	-	CASIGDRSVGYTF	TGTGCCAGTATCGGGGACAGGAGCGTCGGCTACACCTTC
TRBV19	TRBJ2-3	-	-	CASGDSGATTQYF	TGTGCCAGCGGTGATAGCGGAGCTACTACGCAGTATTTT
TRBV7-3	TRBJ2-5	TRBD2	-	CASSRSGTETQYF	TGTGCCAGCAGCCGCAGCGGGACGGAGACCCAGTACTTC
TRBV28	TRBJ1-5	-	-	CASRALGAPGNQPQHF	TGTGCCAGCAGGGCCTTGGGGGCTCCTGGCAATCAGCCCCAGCATTTT
TRBV4-3	TRBJ2-1	-	-	CASSQQRFSYNEQFF	TGCGCCAGCAGCCAACAGCGCTTCTCCTACAATGAGCAGTTCTTC
TRBV27	TRBJ1-2	-	-	CASSPRSPNYGYTF	TGTGCCAGCAGTCCCCGGTCTCCTAACTATGGCTACACCTTC
TRBV7-8	TRBJ2-2	-	-	CASSLGHTTGELFF	TGTGCCAGCAGCTTAGGACACACCACCGGGGAGCTGTTTTTT
TRBV5-4	TRBJ2-1	-	-	CASSSGGSLSYNEQFF	TGTGCCAGCAGCTCGGGGGGCTCCCTCTCCTACAATGAGCAGTTCTTC